This T cell receptor beta chain was captured by sequencing in a study of cytomegalovirus exposure and HLA in healthy donors. Study in general: In a later analysis, the 100 to 150 validation repertoires were reported to have used the same platform as the 550 to 850 first-cohort repertoires. Regarding the study as a whole: Reported performance of the classifier showed diagnosis of cytomegalovirus status with high specificity and sensitivity. Subsequent analysis revealed that first-cohort TCR clusters tended to co-occur in the 120 validation repertoires.

The data were produced by immunoSEQ multiplex PCR, yet TCRdb's version contains in-frame clones alone and is incomplete. The sample contains 150,000 to 200,000 clones, 89% of which appear only once. Comments on this clone: Its antigen is unidentified.

Losses at the gene ends were 2 bases for V and 7 bases for J; bases not matched to a gene: 17. The CDR3 runs to 18 residues. In germline, CDR1 is SNHLY, CDR2 FYNNEI. The genes are TRBV2 and TRBJ2-1; 7 bases are shared with TRBD2. The sequence was obtained from a woman younger than 35 in good health and CMV-seropositive. The sequenced sample was PBMCs. CDR3 bases: TGTGCCAGCAGTGAAAGGTTGAAGACGGGAGGAACTCAGAATGAGCAGTTCTTC. This codes for CASSERLKTGGTQNEQFF.